One sample yielded the 17 T cell receptor beta chains listed below, sequenced in a study of control samples from healthy donors and cancer patients (dated by TCRdb to 2020 to 2021). Library prep was done by the immunoSEQ multiplex PCR assay. The table comes from immuneACCESS by way of TCRdb, which keeps in-frame sequences with V and J called. Part of the clones is missing from these tables; in studies checked, under half for an unresolved V gene and the rest for unknown reasons. In all, the sample holds approximately 59,000 clones, and over 75% of those were seen once. The ten largest clones represent more than 9.5% of the sample. Specimen: PBMCs. These receptor sequences come from a woman aged 55-75 years with lung cancer.

The V gene is TRBV6-1, the J gene TRBJ1-3; D call uncertain. There are 15 residues in the CDR3. Germline V gene sequence: CDR1 MNHNS, CDR2 SASEGT. The V gene lost 0 bases and the J gene lost 4 bases, with 10 bases spanning the gap. Here the CDR3 reads CASSEALLSGNTIYF. CDR3 sequence (DNA): TGTGCCAGCAGTGAAGCGCTCCTCTCCGGAAACACCATATATTTT.

The chain uses TRBV30 and TRBJ2-1; D remains ambiguous. Germline V lookup: CDR1 GTSNPN, CDR2 SVGIG (reference sequence). V was trimmed by 1 base and J by 0 bases, leaving 13 bases between them. The CDR3 spans 16 residues. The DNA of the CDR3 is TGTGCCTGGAGTGCAGGATTGGGGATCTCCTACAATGAGCAGTTCTTC. Translation gives CAWSAGLGISYNEQFF.

This chain joins TRBV27 and TRBJ2-3; D is uncertain. In germline, CDR1 is MNHEY, CDR2 SMNVEV (reference sequence). This CDR3 spans 11 amino acids. V gave up 11 bases and J gave up 8 bases, with 14 bases separating them. CDR3 in amino acids: CAPRTGRTQYF. The CDR3 DNA is TGTGCCCCCAGGACCGGCCGTACGCAGTATTTT.

This clone has just a few counts. This CDR3 is also generated by other DNA sequences in the sample. The chain recombines TRBV7-3 with TRBJ2-7; 8 bases are shared with TRBD2. CDR3 size: 14 residues. CDR1 and CDR2 from the germline V gene are SGHTA and FQGTGA. V shed 3 bases and J 3 bases; nucleotides not matched to a gene: 4. The CDR3 DNA follows: TGTGCCAGCAGCTTTGGTGCGGGAGGCTACGAGCAGTACTTC. Amino acid sequence: CASSFGAGGYEQYF.

The V gene is TRBV7-3, the J gene TRBJ2-2; D tentatively reads TRBD1 or TRBD2 (5 bases each). V was pared by 0 bases and J by 2 bases, with 10 bases between. Germline loops: CDR1 SGHTA, CDR2 FQGTGA. The CDR3 consists of 16 residues. CDR3 loop: CASSLTGTYNTGELFF. CDR3 nucleotides: TGTGCCAGCAGCTTAACCGGGACCTACAACACCGGGGAGCTGTTTTTT.

This rearrangement joins TRBV5-1 to TRBJ2-2; D remains unclear. The germline V and J ends were trimmed by 0 bases and 0 bases, with 18 bases remaining between them. CDR1 and CDR2 (germline): SGHRS, YFSETQ. This CDR3 has 19 amino acids. CDR3: CASSLGPLTKQPNTGELFF. The CDR3 DNA reads as TGCGCCAGCAGCTTGGGCCCCCTTACAAAGCAGCCGAACACCGGGGAGCTGTTTTTT.

The rearrangement uses TRBV2 and TRBJ1-6, with 9 bases matching TRBD1. The V gene end was trimmed by 6 bases and the J gene end by 2 bases; junction bases not matched to a gene: 5. Germline V gene data show CDR1 as SNHLY and CDR2 as FYNNEI. This CDR3 has 16 amino acids. DNA for the CDR3: TGTGCCAGCAGGCTCGGGACAGGGCCCTATAATTCACCCCTCCACTTT. Translation gives CASRLGTGPYNSPLHF.

The chain couples TRBV12-3 or TRBV12-4 to TRBJ1-2; D is unclear. The CDR3 is 13 residues long. Trimming removed 1 base at V and 0 bases at J, with 3 bases between. CDR3 coding DNA: TGTGCCAGCAGTTTAGGAACTAACTATGGCTACACCTTC. Its translation: CASSLGTNYGYTF.

This chain connects TRBV3-1 (or the pseudogene TRBV3-2) to TRBJ1-2, with 7 bases that match TRBD1. Germline CDR1 reads LGHDT; CDR2 reads YNNKEL (reference sequence). V trimming: 4 bases; J trimming: 1 base; junction bases outside the gene matches: 6. The CDR3 has 15 amino acids. The CDR3 coding sequence is TGTGCCAGCAGCCTACGCCGGGACAGTAACTATGGCTACACCTTC. Translating gives CASSLRRDSNYGYTF.

The rearrangement links TRBV5-6 to TRBJ1-1; unclear D gene. CDR3 size: 12 residues. Trimming removed 3 bases at V and 7 bases at J, with 10 bases between. Germline CDR1 reads SGHDT; CDR2 reads YYEEEE. As DNA, the CDR3 is TGTGCCAGCAGCTCGGTCGGTGTTGAAGCTTTCTTT. It specifies CASSSVGVEAFF.

The J gene is TRBJ2-1, the V gene TRBV5-6, with D possibly being TRBD2 (5 bases). This CDR3 comprises 14 residues. The germline V and J ends were trimmed by 0 bases and 5 bases, with 9 bases remaining between them. The germline V gene has CDR1 SGHDT and CDR2 YYEEEE. Here the CDR3 reads CASSLATRDNEQFF. The CDR3 coding sequence is TGTGCCAGCAGCTTGGCCACTAGAGACAATGAGCAGTTCTTC.

A few counts support this clone. This rearrangement joins TRBV14 to TRBJ2-7, with 7 bases lining up with TRBD1. The CDR3 runs to 15 residues. Losses at the gene ends were 0 bases for V and 2 bases for J; bases not matched to a gene: 4. Germline lookup yields CDR1 SGHDN and CDR2 FVKESK. This CDR3 is CASSQDLDRTYEQYF. CDR3 DNA: TGTGCCAGCAGCCAAGATCTGGACAGGACCTACGAGCAGTACTTC.

The chain carries TRBV19 and TRBJ2-3; no reliable D call. V was pared by 3 bases and J by 2 bases, with 6 bases between. Germline V CDR1 and CDR2: LNHDA, SQIVND (reference sequence). The CDR3 runs to 13 residues. The CDR3 sequence is CASSILNTDTQYF. The CDR3 nucleotides are TGTGCCAGTAGTATTCTCAACACAGATACGCAGTATTTT.

The chain combines TRBV7-2 with TRBJ2-3; D remains ambiguous. Per germline, CDR1 SGHTA and CDR2 FQGNSA. The V end was cut by 0 bases, the J end by 0 bases, with 4 bases between. This CDR3 is 14 amino acids long. The CDR3 sequence is CASSLAGSTDTQYF. The CDR3 nucleotides are TGTGCCAGCAGCTTAGCGGGGAGCACAGATACGCAGTATTTT. Combining the CDR3 with reference TRBV7-2 and TRBJ2-3 gives the whole variable domain GAGVSQSPSNKVTEKGKDVELRCDPISGHTALYWYRQSLGQGLEFLIYFQGNSAPDKSGLPSDRFSAERTGGSVSTLTIQRTQQEDSAVYLCASSLAGSTDTQYFGPGTRLTVL.

V is TRBV5-4 and J is TRBJ2-7; 9 bases map to TRBD2. The trim removed 4 bases at V and 5 bases at J, leaving 10 bases unmatched. The CDR3 length is 15 residues. Germline V gene data show CDR1 as SGHNT and CDR2 as YYREEE (reference sequence). CDR3 nucleotides: TGTGCCAGCAGCGGAGGGACTAGCAATTTGAACGAGCAGTACTTC. Protein product: CASSGGTSNLNEQYF.

This rearrangement joins TRBV6-2 or TRBV6-3 to TRBJ2-1; D not resolved. Germline CDR1 MNHEY, CDR2 SVGEGT. The CDR3 extends over 16 amino acids. V was trimmed by 1 base and J by 0 bases, leaving 10 bases between them. The CDR3 here is CASSYWDSSSYNEQFF. The CDR3 bases are TGTGCCAGCAGTTACTGGGATTCGAGCTCCTACAATGAGCAGTTCTTC.

The J gene is TRBJ1-2, the V gene TRBV5-5; D might be TRBD1 (6 bases). Germline V gene sequence: CDR1 SGHKS, CDR2 YYEKEE (reference sequence). There are 12 residues in the CDR3. The germline V and J ends were trimmed by 1 base and 5 bases, with 6 bases remaining between them. CDR3 coding DNA: TGTGCCAGCAGCTTGCAGGGGTATGGCTACACCTTC. It specifies CASSLQGYGYTF. The whole variable domain, remainder taken from reference TRBV5-5 and TRBJ1-2, is DAGVTQSPTHLIKTRGQQVTLRCSPISGHKSVSWYQQVLGQGPQFIFQYYEKEERGRGNFPDRFSARQFPNYSSELNVNALLLGDSALYLCASSLQGYGYTFGSGTRLTVV.